This T cell receptor beta chain was captured in a study of T cells expressing NK-cell markers. In the study overall: Beta-chain profiling covered CD3+CD56+NKG2C+, CD3+CD56+NKG2C- and CD3+CD56-NKG2C+ sorted subsets.

CDR1 and CDR2 from the germline V gene are LNHDA and SQIVND (reference sequence). There are 13 residues in the CDR3. TCRdb re-called the 5' RACE reads and shows each CDR3 protein once, DNA omitted. The listing records about 170,000 distinct CDR3 sequences. The material sequenced was blood T cells: a sorted CD56 or NKG2C T cell subset, CD4+ or CD8+ T cells, or bulk PBMC T cells (not recorded which). The receptor comes from a man aged 18-75 years in good health. The chain recombines TRBV19 with TRBJ1-5; TCRdb gives TRBD1 as the D gene, but with no DNA this cannot be confirmed. This CDR3 is CASSRTGVQPQHF.